This is a list of T cell receptor beta chains from one sample in a study of T-cell memory formation after mild COVID-19. TCRdb analysed the 5' RACE reads with MiXCR anew, one entry per CDR3 protein. There are about 430,000 distinct CDR3 sequences in the sample; about 24% occur only once, and 8.5% to 9% lies in the top ten. The sample taken for sequencing was PBMCs or a T cell subset sorted from them (not recorded which). These receptors all stem from an adult woman who had mild COVID-19 (a few samples of this study predate the infection). Cell type and time point are not known. CDR3s include the opening cysteine and the closing phenylalanine or tryptophan. The order of the fields is clone size, J gene, D gene, V gene, CDR3 DNA, CDR3 protein. The D gene is left open where the match is weak. Clone size is not always given. Where it is, it says once, few, many or a class for expanded clones.

>.|TRBJ2-3|TRBD2|TRBV9
TGTGCCAGCAGCGGGACTAGCACGACAGATACGCAGTATTTT
CASSGTSTTDTQYF
>few|TRBJ2-2|.|TRBV9
TGTGCCAGCAGCGCCCAGACCAGTTGGGCCGGGGAGCTGTTTTTT
CASSAQTSWAGELFF
>few|TRBJ1-2|.|TRBV6-5
TGTGCCAGCAGCACAGGATTCTATGGCTACACCTTC
CASSTGFYGYTF
>.|TRBJ2-1|TRBD2|TRBV18
TGTGCCAGCTCACCGACCTGGGGGCTAGCGGGAATCAATGAGCAGTTCTTC
CASSPTWGLAGINEQFF
>few|TRBJ2-5|TRBD1|TRBV5-1
TGCGCCAGCAGCTTCAAGGGGACAGGGCGTGTGGAGACCCAGTACTTC
CASSFKGTGRVETQYF
>few|TRBJ2-7|.|TRBV21-1
TGTGCCAGCAGCAAGGCTTCCCGGGACTGCGAGCAGTACTTC
CASSKASRDCEQYF
>.|TRBJ2-3|TRBD1|TRBV6-5
TGTGCCAGCAGCCCGACAGGGTCTATAACAGATACGCAGTATTTT
CASSPTGSITDTQYF
>.|TRBJ2-6|.|TRBV20-1
TGCAGTGCTCGGTCGGGCAGCTCTGGGGCCAACGTCCTGACTTTC
CSARSGSSGANVLTF
>.|TRBJ1-4|.|TRBV15
TGTGCCACCAGCCCGACCGGCGGGGAAAAACTGTTTTTT
CATSPTGGEKLFF
>.|TRBJ1-4|.|TRBV20-1
TGCAGTGCTAGAGGCCTTCATGAAAAACTGTTTTTT
CSARGLHEKLFF
>.|TRBJ1-2|.|TRBV6-5
TGTGCCAGCAGTAGGGCGGAGGACTATGGCTACACCTTC
CASSRAEDYGYTF
>few|TRBJ2-2|.|TRBV20-1
TGCAGTGCCACCTCCCCCCGCGACACCGGGGAGCTGTTTTTT
CSATSPRDTGELFF
>few|TRBJ2-7|TRBD2|TRBV6-2/TRBV6-3
TGTGCCAGCAGCATTCGGGACTCCGTGCTCGGGGGGGACGAGCAGTACTTC
CASSIRDSVLGGDEQYF
>.|TRBJ2-3|.|TRBV5-1
TGCGCCAGCAGCTCTATAGAGGGAGCTAGAGATACGCAGTATTTT
CASSSIEGARDTQYF
>.|TRBJ2-3|.|TRBV12-3/TRBV12-4
TGTGCCAGCATCGGGGGCCCACGCACAGATACGCAGTATTTT
CASIGGPRTDTQYF
>many|TRBJ1-2|.|TRBV15
TGTGCCACCAGCAGAGACCAAGGAAACTATGGCTACACCTTC
CATSRDQGNYGYTF
>few|TRBJ1-1|.|TRBV11-2
TGTGCCAGCAGCTTCTTGGACATCCTGAGATCCACTGAAGCTTTCTTT
CASSFLDILRSTEAFF
>.|TRBJ1-6|.|TRBV20-1
TGCAGTGCTAGTCCCGGGACTCCCGGAAGCTATTCACCCCTCCACTTT
CSASPGTPGSYSPLHF
>many|TRBJ2-1|TRBD1|TRBV6-2/TRBV6-3
TGTGCCAGCAGTTACTATCTGGCAGGGGGCGCCCACAATGAGCAGTTCTTC
CASSYYLAGGAHNEQFF
>few|TRBJ2-7|TRBD1|TRBV6-5
TGTGCCAGCCAAAGGAGGACAGGACAAACTTCCATGAGGTTGGAGCAGTACTTC
CASQRRTGQTSMRLEQYF
>.|TRBJ1-1|TRBD1|TRBV5-1
TGCGCCAGCAGCTGGGGGACAGGGGAAGACACTGAAGCTTTCTTT
CASSWGTGEDTEAFF
>many|TRBJ2-2|.|TRBV20-1
TGCAGTGCGAAGGAGGAGGCGGGGGCTATCACCGGGGAGCTGTTTTTT
CSAKEEAGAITGELFF
>.|TRBJ2-5|TRBD1|TRBV24-1
TGTGCCACCAGTGACCGCGAGAGGACAGGGGCGGAGACCCAGTACTTC
CATSDRERTGAETQYF
>.|TRBJ2-3|.|TRBV5-6
TGTGCCAGCAGCTTGAAGGTGACTAGCACAGATACGCAGTATTTT
CASSLKVTSTDTQYF
>.|TRBJ1-6|.|TRBV2
TGTGCCAGCAGTGAAGAGGGCTCCTATAATTCACCCCTCCACTTT
CASSEEGSYNSPLHF
>few|TRBJ2-7|.|TRBV6-2/TRBV6-3
TGTGCCAGCAGTCCCCCGGGAGCCGCTCGCGAGCAGTACTTC
CASSPPGAAREQYF
>.|TRBJ1-1|TRBD1|TRBV20-1
TGCAGTGCTGCGGGACAGGGGGCCGCTGAAGCTTTCTTT
CSAAGQGAAEAFF
>few|TRBJ1-5|TRBD1|TRBV7-9
TGTGCCAGCAGTAGGGGGCAGGGCGGCAATCAGCCCCAGCATTTT
CASSRGQGGNQPQHF
>few|TRBJ2-7|TRBD1|TRBV7-9
TGTGCCAGCAGCGGACAGGCAACCTACGAGCAGTACTTC
CASSGQATYEQYF
>.|TRBJ1-5|TRBD1|TRBV27
TGTGCCAGCCGGCAGGGGGGAGGAGGTCAGCCCCAGCATTTT
CASRQGGGGQPQHF
>.|TRBJ2-3|.|TRBV7-2
TGTGCCAGCAGCTTAATGCCGGTCACAGATACGCAGTATTTT
CASSLMPVTDTQYF
>once|TRBJ2-5|.|TRBV6-1
TGTGCCAGCAAGATGGAGAGCGGCCAAGAGACCCAGTACTTC
CASKMESGQETQYF
>few|TRBJ2-5|.|TRBV4-2
TGTGCCAGCAGCCGGTATTTGAGGGGTCGAGAGACCCAGTACTTC
CASSRYLRGRETQYF
>once|TRBJ1-2|.|TRBV24-1
TGTGCCACCAGTGACCACAAGAACTATGGCTACACCTTC
CATSDHKNYGYTF
>.|TRBJ2-3|TRBD2|TRBV7-6
TGTGCCAGCAGCGGGGGACTAGGGATAGATACGCAGTATTTT
CASSGGLGIDTQYF
>few|TRBJ1-5|.|TRBV4-1
TGCGCCAGCAGCCCTGCGGGGGGACAGCCCCAGCATTTT
CASSPAGGQPQHF
>.|TRBJ1-5|.|TRBV21-1
TGTGCCAGCAGCTCCAAGGACGGACAGGGCAATCAGCCCCAGCATTTT
CASSSKDGQGNQPQHF
>few|TRBJ1-1|.|TRBV18
TGTGCCAGCTCACCACCGAATCCCGGACGCAATGAAGCTTTCTTT
CASSPPNPGRNEAFF
>few|TRBJ1-1|.|TRBV9
TGTGCCAGCAGCCCAATTTTGGGACGGACTGAAGCTTTCTTT
CASSPILGRTEAFF
>.|TRBJ2-3|TRBD1|TRBV29-1
TGCAGCGTTGTTAGGGACAGGGCCTCTAGCACAGATACGCAGTATTTT
CSVVRDRASSTDTQYF
>few|TRBJ1-2|.|TRBV6-1
TGTGCCAGCAGTGAAGCAGGCATCTATGGCTACACCTTC
CASSEAGIYGYTF
>.|TRBJ2-3|.|TRBV12-3/TRBV12-4
TGTGCCAGCAGTTTTGGGGGGTCAGACACAGATACGCAGTATTTT
CASSFGGSDTDTQYF
>.|TRBJ2-1|.|TRBV2
TGTGCCAGCAGTGAAGAAGTGAAGCAGTTCTTC
CASSEEVKQFF
>few|TRBJ1-1|.|TRBV5-1
TGCGCCAGCAGCGGCCCGGACACTGAAGCTTTCTTT
CASSGPDTEAFF
>few|TRBJ2-2|TRBD2|TRBV27
TGTGCCAGCAGTTTGACTAGCGCGTACACCGGGGAGCTGTTTTTT
CASSLTSAYTGELFF
>few|TRBJ1-1|.|TRBV11-2
TGTGCCAGCAGCTCCCCCCGGTTGACTGAAGCTTTCTTT
CASSSPRLTEAFF
>few|TRBJ1-1|TRBD1|TRBV6-6
TGTGCCAGCAGTTACACGACAGGGGGGAAGATTGAAGCTTTCTTT
CASSYTTGGKIEAFF
>.|TRBJ1-5|TRBD1|TRBV4-1
TGCGCCAGCAGCCAGTTGACAGGGAGTAGCCAGCCCCAGCATTTT
CASSQLTGSSQPQHF
>few|TRBJ2-3|TRBD2|TRBV3-1
TGTGCCAGCAGCTCGACTAGCGGGGTTGCAGATACGCAGTATTTT
CASSSTSGVADTQYF
>few|TRBJ2-2|.|TRBV7-3
TGTGCCAGCGGCGGGACTCAGAACACCGGGGAGCTGTTTTTT
CASGGTQNTGELFF
>few|TRBJ2-7|.|TRBV12-3/TRBV12-4
TGTGCCAGCAGTCGATTAGGGAACGAGCAGTACTTC
CASSRLGNEQYF
>.|TRBJ2-7|.|TRBV2
TGTGCCAGCAGTGAGTGGGTGGCAGCCTACGAGCAGTACTTC
CASSEWVAAYEQYF
>few|TRBJ2-3|.|TRBV6-6
TGTGCCAGCAGTTCCCCCGGGACTCACACAGATACGCAGTATTTT
CASSSPGTHTDTQYF